This entry concerns a single T cell receptor beta chain. Measured with immunoSEQ multiplex PCR; TCRdb has only the in-frame clones, and not every one. The sample records 15,000 to 20,000 clones, roughly 86% being singletons. J gave up 5 bases and V 2 bases, and 11 bases lay outside the gene matches. The CDR3 is 17 amino acids. Germline V gene sequence: CDR1 SGHDN, CDR2 FVKESK. The data originate from a study of blood T cell repertoires in COVID-19. Study summary: The origin of the acute and convalescent COVID-19 samples was the United States, Italy and Spain.

The sample was peripheral blood. This clonotype was sampled from a human donor in a cohort sampled during active COVID-19. This chain joins TRBV14 and TRBJ2-7; 11 bases map to TRBD1. The chain's CDR3 is CASSQLGTGQGGHEQYF. CDR3 in DNA: TGTGCCAGCAGCCAACTCGGAACGGGACAGGGGGGCCACGAGCAGTACTTC.